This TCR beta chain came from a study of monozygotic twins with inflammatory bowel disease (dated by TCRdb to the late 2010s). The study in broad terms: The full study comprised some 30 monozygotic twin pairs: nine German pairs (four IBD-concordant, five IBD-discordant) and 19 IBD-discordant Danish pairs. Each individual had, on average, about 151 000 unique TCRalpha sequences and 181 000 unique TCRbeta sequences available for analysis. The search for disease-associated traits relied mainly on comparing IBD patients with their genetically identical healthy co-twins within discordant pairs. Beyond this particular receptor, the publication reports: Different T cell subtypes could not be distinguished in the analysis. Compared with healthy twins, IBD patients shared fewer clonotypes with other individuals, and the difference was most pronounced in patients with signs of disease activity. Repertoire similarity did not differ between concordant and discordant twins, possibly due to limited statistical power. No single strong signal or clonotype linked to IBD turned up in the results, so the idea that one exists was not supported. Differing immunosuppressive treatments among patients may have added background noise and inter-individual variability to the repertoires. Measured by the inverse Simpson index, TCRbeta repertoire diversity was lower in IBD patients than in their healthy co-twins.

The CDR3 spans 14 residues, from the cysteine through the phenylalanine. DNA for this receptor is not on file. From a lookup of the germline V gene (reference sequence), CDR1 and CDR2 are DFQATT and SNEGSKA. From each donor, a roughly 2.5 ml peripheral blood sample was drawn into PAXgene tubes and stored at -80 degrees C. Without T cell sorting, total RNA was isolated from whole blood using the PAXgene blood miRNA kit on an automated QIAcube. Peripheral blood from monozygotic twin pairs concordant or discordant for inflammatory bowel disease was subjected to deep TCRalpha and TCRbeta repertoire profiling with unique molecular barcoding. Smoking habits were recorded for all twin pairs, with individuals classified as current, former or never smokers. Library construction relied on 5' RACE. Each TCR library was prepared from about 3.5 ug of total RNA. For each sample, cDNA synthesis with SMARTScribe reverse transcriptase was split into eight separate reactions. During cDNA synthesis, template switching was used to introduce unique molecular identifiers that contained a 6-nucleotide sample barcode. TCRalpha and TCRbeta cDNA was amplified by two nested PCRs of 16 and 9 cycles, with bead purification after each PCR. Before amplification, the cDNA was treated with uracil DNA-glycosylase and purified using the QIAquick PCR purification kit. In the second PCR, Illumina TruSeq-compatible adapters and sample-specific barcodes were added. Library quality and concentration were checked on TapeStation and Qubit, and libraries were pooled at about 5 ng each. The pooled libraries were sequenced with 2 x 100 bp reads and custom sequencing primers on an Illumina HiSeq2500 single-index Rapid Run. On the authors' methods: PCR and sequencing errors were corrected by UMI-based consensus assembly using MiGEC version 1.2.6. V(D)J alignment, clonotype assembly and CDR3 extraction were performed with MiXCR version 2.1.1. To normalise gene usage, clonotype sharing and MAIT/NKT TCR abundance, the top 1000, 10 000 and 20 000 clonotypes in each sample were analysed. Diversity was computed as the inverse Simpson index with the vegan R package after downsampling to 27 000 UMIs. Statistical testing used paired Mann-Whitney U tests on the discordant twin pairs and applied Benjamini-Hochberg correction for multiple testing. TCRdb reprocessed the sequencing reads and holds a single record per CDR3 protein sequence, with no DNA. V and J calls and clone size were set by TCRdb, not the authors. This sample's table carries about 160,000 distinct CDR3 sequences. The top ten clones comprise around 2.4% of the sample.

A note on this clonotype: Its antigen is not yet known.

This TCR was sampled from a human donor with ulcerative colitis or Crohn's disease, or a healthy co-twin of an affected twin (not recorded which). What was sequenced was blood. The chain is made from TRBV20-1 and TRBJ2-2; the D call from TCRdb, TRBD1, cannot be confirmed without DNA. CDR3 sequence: CSARDITNTGELFF.